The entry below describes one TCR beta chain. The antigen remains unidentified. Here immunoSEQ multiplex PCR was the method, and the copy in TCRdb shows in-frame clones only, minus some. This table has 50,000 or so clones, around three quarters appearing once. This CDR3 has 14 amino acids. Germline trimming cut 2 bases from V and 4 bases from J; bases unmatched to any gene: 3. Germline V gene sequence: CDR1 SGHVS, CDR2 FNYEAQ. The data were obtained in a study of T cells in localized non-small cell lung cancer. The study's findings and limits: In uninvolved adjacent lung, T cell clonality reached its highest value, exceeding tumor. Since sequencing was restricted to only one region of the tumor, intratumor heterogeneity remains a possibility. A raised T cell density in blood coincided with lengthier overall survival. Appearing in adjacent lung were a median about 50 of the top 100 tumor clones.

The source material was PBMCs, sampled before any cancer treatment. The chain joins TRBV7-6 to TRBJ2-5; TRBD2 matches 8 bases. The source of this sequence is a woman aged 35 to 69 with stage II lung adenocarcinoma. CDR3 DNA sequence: TGTGCCAGCAGCTTAATGGGACTAGGAGAGACCCAGTACTTC. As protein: CASSLMGLGETQYF. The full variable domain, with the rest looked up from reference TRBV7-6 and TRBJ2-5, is GAGVSQSPRYKVTKRGQDVALRCDPISGHVSLYWYRQALGQGPEFLTYFNYEAQQDKSGLPNDRFSAERPEGSISTLTIQRTEQRDSAMYRCASSLMGLGETQYFGPGTRLLVL.